This TCR beta chain derives from a study of Graves' ophthalmopathy and Graves' hyperthyroidism. Study-wide background: Peripheral blood collection took place at initial diagnosis, before any treatment.

Trimming stripped 7 bases from V and 6 bases from J, with 15 bases between. The CDR3 is 13 residues long. Diagnosis used clinical symptoms, serum thyroxine, TRAb, thyroid ultrasound and orbital computed tomography. Beta-chain TCR CDR3 regions were amplified from RNA transcripts. HTBI-primed RT-PCR formed the first round, and a multiplex PCR formed the second. TCRdb ran MiXCR on the multiplex PCR reads and lists one entry per CDR3 protein. The sample contains about 180,000 distinct CDR3 sequences, less than 45% of which appear only once. The receptor was isolated from a middle-aged woman with Graves' ophthalmopathy. The chain links TRBV12-3 or TRBV12-4 to TRBJ1-2; possibly TRBD1 for D (5 bases). Source material: peripheral blood. In DNA, the CDR3 is TGTGCCAGCACCAGAATGGGGGGGGATGGCTACACCTTC. Translated: CASTRMGGDGYTF.